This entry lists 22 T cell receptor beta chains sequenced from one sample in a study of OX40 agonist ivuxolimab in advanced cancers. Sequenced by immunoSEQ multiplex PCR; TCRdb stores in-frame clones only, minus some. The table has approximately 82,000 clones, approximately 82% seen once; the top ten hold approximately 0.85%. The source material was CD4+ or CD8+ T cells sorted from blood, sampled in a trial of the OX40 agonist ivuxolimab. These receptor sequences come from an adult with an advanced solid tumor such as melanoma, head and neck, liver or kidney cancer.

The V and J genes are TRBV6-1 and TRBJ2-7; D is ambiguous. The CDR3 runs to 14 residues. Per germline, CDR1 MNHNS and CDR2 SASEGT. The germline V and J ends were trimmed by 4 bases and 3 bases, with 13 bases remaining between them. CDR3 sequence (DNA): TGTGCCAGCAGTGCGTCTTACGGGCTCTACGAGCAGTACTTC. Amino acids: CASSASYGLYEQYF.

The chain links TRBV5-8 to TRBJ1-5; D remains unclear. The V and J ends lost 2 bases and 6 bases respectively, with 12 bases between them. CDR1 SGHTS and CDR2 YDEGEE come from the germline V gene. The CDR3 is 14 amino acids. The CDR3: CASSLVGVSQPQHF. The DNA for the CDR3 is TGTGCCAGCAGCTTAGTTGGGGTCTCTCAGCCCCAGCATTTT.

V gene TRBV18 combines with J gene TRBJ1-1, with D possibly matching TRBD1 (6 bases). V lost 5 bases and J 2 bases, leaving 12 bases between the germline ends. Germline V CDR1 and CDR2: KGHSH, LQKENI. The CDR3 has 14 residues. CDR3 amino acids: CASSSQGGNTEAFF. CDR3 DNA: TGTGCCAGCTCATCACAGGGAGGTAACACTGAAGCTTTCTTT.

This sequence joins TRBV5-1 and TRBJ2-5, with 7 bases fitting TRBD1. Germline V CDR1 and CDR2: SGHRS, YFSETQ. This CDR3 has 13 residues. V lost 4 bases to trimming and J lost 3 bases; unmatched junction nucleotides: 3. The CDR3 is CASSPGTEETQYF. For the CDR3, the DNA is TGCGCCAGCAGCCCAGGGACAGAAGAGACCCAGTACTTC.

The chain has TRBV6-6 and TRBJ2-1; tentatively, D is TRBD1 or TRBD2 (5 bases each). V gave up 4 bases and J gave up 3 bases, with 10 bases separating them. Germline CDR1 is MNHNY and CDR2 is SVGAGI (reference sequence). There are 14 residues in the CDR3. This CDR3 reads CASSSGAFYNEQFF. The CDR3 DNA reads TGTGCCAGCAGTTCCGGGGCTTTCTACAATGAGCAGTTCTTC.

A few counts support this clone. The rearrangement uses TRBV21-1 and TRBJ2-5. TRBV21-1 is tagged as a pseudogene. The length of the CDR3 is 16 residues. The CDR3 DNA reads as TGTGCCAGCAGCAAACGTGATCTCAGCAAACAAGAGACCCAGTACTTC. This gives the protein CASSKRDLSKQETQYF.

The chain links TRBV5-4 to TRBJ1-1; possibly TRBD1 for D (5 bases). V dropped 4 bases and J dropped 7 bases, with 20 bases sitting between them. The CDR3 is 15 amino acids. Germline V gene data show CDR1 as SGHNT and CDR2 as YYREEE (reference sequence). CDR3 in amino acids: CASSQDPRGALEAFF. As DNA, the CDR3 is TGTGCCAGCAGCCAAGACCCTAGGGGAGCCCTTGAAGCTTTCTTT.

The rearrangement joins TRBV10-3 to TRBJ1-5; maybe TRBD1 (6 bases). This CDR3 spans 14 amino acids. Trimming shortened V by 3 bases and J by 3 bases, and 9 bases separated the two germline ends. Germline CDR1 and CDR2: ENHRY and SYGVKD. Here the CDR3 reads CAISEGGLNQPQHF. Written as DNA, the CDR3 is TGTGCCATCAGTGAAGGGGGGCTCAATCAGCCCCAGCATTTT.

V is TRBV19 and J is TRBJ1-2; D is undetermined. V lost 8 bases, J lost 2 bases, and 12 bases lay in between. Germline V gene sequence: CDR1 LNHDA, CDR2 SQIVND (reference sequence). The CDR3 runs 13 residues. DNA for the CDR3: TGTGCCAGTTTCGACGGGCCGAACTATGGCTACACCTTC. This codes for CASFDGPNYGYTF.

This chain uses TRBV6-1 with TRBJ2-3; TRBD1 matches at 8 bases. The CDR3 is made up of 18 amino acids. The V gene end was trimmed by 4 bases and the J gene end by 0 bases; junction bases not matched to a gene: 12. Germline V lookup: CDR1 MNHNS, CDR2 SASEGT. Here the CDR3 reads CASSVLAGGVKSTDTQYF. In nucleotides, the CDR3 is TGTGCCAGCAGTGTCCTGGCAGGGGGCGTTAAGAGCACAGATACGCAGTATTTT.

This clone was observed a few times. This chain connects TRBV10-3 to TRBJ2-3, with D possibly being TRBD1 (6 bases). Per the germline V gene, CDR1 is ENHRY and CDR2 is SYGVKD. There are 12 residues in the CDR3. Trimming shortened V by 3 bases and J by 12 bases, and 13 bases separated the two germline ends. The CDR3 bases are TGTGCCATCAGTGATAAGGGACACGATCAGTATTTT. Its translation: CAISDKGHDQYF.

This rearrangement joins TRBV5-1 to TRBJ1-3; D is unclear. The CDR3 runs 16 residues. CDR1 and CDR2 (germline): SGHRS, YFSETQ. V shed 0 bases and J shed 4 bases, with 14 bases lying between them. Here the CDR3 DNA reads TGCGCCAGCAGCTTGGGACTCCAGCCCTCCGGAAACACCATATATTTT. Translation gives CASSLGLQPSGNTIYF.

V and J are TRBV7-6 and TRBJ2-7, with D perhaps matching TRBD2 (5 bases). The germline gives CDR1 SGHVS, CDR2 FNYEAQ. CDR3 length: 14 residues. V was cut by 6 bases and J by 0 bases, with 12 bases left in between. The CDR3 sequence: CASSQDGISYEQYF. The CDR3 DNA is TGTGCCAGCAGTCAGGACGGGATCTCCTACGAGCAGTACTTC.

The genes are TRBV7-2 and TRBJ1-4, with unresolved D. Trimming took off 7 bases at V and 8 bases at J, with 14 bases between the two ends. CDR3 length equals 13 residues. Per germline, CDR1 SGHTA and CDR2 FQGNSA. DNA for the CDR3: TGTGCCAGCACTATGGCTCGGGAGGAAAAACTGTTTTTT. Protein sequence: CASTMAREEKLFF.

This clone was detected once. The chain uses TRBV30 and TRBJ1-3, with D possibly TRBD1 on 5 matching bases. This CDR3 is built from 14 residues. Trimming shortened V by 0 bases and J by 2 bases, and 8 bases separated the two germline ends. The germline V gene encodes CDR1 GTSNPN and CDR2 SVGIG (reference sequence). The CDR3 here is CAWSVGGAGNTIYF. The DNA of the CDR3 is TGTGCCTGGAGTGTCGGAGGGGCTGGAAACACCATATATTTT.

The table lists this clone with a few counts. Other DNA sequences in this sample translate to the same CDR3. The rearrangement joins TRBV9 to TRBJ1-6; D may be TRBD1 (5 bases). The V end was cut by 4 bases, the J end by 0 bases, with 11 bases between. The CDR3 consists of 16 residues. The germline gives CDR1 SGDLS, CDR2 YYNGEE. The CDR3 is CASSPGGSSYNSPLHF. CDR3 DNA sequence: TGTGCCAGCAGCCCGGGGGGGAGCTCCTATAATTCACCCCTCCACTTT. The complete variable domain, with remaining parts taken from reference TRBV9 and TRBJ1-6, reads DSGVTQTPKHLITATGQRVTLRCSPRSGDLSVYWYQQSLDQGLQFLIQYYNGEERAKGNILERFSAQQFPDLHSELNLSSLELGDSALYFCASSPGGSSYNSPLHFGNGTRLTVT.

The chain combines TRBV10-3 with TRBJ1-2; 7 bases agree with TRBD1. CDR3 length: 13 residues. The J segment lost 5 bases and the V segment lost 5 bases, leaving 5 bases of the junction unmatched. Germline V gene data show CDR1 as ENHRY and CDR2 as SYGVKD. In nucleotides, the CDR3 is TGTGCCATCAGTTCCGACAGGGTTTATGGCTACACCTTC. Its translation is CAISSDRVYGYTF.

Written as DNA, the CDR3 is TGTGCCAGCAGCGTAGCTCTAGCGGGGGTTAGCACAGATACGCAGTATTTT. It translates to CASSVALAGVSTDTQYF. This chain uses TRBV9 with TRBJ2-3, with 10 bases matching TRBD2. Germline V gene data show CDR1 as SGDLS and CDR2 as YYNGEE. With V trimmed by 0 bases and J by 0 bases, 4 bases remained unmatched. The CDR3 loop spans 17 amino acids. Supplemented by reference TRBV9 and TRBJ2-3, the full variable domain reads DSGVTQTPKHLITATGQRVTLRCSPRSGDLSVYWYQQSLDQGLQFLIQYYNGEERAKGNILERFSAQQFPDLHSELNLSSLELGDSALYFCASSVALAGVSTDTQYFGPGTRLTVL.

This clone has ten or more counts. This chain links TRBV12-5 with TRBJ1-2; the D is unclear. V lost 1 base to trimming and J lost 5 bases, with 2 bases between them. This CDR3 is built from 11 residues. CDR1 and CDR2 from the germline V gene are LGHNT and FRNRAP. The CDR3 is CASGLEYGYTF. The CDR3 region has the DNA TGTGCTAGTGGTTTGGAATATGGCTACACCTTC. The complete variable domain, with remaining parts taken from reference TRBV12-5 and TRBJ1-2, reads DARVTQTPRHKVTEMGQEVTMRCQPILGHNTVFWYRQTMMQGLELLAYFRNRAPLDDSGMPKDRFSAEMPDATLATLKIQPSEPRDSAVYFCASGLEYGYTFGSGTRLTVV.

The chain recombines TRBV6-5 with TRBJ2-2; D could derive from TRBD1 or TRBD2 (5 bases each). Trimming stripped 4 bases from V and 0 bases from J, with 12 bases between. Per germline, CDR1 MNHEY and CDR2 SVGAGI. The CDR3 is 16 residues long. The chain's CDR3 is CASSFTGRTNTGELFF. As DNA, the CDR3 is TGTGCCAGCAGTTTCACGGGACGGACGAACACCGGGGAGCTGTTTTTT.

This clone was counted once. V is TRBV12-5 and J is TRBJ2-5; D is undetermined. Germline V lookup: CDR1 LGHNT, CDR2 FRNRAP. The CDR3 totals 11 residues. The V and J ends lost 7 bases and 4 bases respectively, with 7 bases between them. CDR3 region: CASAALETQYF. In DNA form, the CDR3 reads TGTGCTAGTGCGGCGCTAGAGACCCAGTACTTC.

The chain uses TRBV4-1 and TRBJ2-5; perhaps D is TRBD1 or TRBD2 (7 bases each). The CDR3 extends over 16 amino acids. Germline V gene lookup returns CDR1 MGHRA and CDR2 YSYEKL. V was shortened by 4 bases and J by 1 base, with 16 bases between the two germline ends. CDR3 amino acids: CASSPGGGQLQETQYF. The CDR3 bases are TGCGCCAGCAGCCCTGGGGGGGGACAGCTCCAAGAGACCCAGTACTTC.